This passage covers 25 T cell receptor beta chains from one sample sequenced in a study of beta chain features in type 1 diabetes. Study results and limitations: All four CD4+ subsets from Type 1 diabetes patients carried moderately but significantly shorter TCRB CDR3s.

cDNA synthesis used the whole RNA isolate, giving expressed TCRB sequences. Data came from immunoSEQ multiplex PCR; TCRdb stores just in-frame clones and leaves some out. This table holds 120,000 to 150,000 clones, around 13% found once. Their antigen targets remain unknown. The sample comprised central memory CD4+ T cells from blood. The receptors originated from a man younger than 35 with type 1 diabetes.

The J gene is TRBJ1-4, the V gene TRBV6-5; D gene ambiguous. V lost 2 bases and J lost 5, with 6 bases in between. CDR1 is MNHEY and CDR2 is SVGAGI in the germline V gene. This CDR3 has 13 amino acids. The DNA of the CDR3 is TGTGCCAGCAGTTACGACGGGAATGAAAAACTGTTTTTT. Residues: CASSYDGNEKLFF.

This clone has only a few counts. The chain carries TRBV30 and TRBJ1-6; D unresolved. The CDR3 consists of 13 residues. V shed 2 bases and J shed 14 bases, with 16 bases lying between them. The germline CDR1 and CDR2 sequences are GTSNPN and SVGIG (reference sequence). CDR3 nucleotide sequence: TGTGCCTGGAGTCCTGACGCCACGGGCACCCTCCACTTT. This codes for CAWSPDATGTLHF.

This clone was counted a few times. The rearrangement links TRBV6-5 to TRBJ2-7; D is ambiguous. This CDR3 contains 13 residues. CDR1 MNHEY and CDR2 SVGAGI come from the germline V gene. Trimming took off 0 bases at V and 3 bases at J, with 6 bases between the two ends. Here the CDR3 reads CASSYSMGYEQYF. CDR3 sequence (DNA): TGTGCCAGCAGTTACTCGATGGGCTACGAGCAGTACTTC.

The CDR3 nucleotides are TGTGCCAGCAGCAAAGATTTCAAGGGCAATGAGCAGTTCTTC. It specifies CASSKDFKGNEQFF. The V and J genes are TRBV21-1 and TRBJ2-1. TRBV21-1 is reported as a pseudogene. The CDR3 consists of 14 residues.

The CDR3 DNA sequence: TGTGCCAGCAGCAAACGGACAGGGCGGTATTCACCCCTCCACTTT. Translated, it gives CASSKRTGRYSPLHF. This chain uses TRBV21-1 with TRBJ1-6; no check of the table's D call, TRBD1, against the DNA was made. TRBV21-1 has pseudogene status. The CDR3 is 15 residues long.

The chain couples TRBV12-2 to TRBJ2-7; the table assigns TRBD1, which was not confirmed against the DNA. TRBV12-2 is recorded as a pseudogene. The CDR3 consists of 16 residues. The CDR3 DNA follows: TGTGCAAGTCGCTTACCCTCGCTCGAACAGAGATACGAGCAGTACTTC. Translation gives CASRLPSLEQRYEQYF.

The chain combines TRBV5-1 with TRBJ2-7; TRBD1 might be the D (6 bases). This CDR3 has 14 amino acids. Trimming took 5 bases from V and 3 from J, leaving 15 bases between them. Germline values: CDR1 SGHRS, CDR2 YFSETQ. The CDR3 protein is CASRKTGTIYEQYF. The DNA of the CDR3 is TGCGCCAGCAGAAAAACCGGGACAATCTACGAGCAGTACTTC. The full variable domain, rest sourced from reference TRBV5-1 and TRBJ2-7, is KAGVTQTPRYLIKTRGQQVTLSCSPISGHRSVSWYQQTPGQGLQFLFEYFSETQRNKGNFPGRFSGRQFSNSRSEMNVSTLELGDSALYLCASRKTGTIYEQYFGPGTRLTVT.

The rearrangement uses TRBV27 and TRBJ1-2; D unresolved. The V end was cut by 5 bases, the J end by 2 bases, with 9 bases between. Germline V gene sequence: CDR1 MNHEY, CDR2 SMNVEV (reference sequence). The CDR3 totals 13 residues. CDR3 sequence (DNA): TGTGCCAGCAGTAAGGACGGCAACTATGGCTACACCTTC. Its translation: CASSKDGNYGYTF.

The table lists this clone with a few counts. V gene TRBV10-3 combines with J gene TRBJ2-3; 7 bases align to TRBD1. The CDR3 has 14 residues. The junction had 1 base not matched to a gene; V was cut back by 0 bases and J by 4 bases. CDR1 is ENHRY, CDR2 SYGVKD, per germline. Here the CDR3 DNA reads TGTGCCATCAGTGAGTCTACAGGGGCAGATACGCAGTATTTT. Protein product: CAISESTGADTQYF.

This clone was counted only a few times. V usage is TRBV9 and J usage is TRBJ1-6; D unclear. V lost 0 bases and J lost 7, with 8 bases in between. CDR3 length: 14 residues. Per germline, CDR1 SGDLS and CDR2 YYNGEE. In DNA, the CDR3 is TGTGCCAGCAGCGTAGCGGCAAAGAATTCACCCCTCCACTTT. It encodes CASSVAAKNSPLHF.

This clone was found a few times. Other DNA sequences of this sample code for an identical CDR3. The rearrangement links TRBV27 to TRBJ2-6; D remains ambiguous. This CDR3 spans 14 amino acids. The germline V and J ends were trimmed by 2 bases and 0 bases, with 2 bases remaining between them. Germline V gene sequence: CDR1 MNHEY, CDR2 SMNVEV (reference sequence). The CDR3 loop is CASSLTSGANVLTF. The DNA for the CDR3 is TGTGCCAGCAGTTTAACCTCTGGGGCCAACGTCCTGACTTTC.

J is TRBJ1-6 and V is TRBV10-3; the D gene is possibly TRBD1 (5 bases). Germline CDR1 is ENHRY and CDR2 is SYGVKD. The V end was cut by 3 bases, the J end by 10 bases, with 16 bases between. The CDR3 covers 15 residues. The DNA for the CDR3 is TGTGCCATCAGTGAACACCATGGACAAAAATCACCCCTCCACTTT. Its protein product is CAISEHHGQKSPLHF.

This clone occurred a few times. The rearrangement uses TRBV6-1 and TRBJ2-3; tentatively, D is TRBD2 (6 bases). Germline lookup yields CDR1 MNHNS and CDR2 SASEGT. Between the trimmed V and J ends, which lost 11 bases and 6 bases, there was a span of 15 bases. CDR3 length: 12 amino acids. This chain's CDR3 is CAGGGARDTQYF. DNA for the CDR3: TGTGCCGGCGGAGGGGCCAGGGATACGCAGTATTTT.

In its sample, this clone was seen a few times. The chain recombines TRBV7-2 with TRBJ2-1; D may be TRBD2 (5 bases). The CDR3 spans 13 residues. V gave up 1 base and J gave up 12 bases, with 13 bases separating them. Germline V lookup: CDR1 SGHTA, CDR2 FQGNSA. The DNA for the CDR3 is TGTGCCAGCAGCTTAGGGGTGTCCGGGGTGCAGTTCTTC. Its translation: CASSLGVSGVQFF.

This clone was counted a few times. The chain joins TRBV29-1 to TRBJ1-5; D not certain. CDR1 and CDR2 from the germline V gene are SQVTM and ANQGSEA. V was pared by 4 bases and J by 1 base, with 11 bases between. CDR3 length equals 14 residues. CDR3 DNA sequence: TGCAGCGTTGTGTCGGGGTCCAGCAATCAGCCCCAGCATTTT. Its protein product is CSVVSGSSNQPQHF.

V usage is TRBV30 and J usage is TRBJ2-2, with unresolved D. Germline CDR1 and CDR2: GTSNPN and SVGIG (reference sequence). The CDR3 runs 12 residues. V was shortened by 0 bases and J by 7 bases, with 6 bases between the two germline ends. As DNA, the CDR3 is TGTGCCTGGAGTGTACGTGGCGGGGAGCTGTTTTTT. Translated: CAWSVRGGELFF.

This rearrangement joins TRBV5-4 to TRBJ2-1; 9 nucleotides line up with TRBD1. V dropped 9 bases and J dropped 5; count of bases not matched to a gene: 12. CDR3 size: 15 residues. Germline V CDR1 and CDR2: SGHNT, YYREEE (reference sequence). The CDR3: CAITWGGTGHNEQFF. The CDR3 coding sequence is TGTGCCATCACCTGGGGAGGGACAGGGCACAATGAGCAGTTCTTC.

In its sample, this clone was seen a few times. Here the CDR3 reads CASKKGTVGATGELFF. CDR3 sequence (DNA): TGTGCCAGCAAAAAGGGGACAGTCGGGGCCACCGGGGAGCTGTTTTTT. The chain uses TRBV11-2 and TRBJ2-2, with 7 positions matching TRBD1. V was clipped by 7 bases and J by 4 bases; unmatched bases: 12. CDR1 is SGHAT and CDR2 is FQNNGV in the germline V gene. The CDR3 is made up of 16 amino acids. Full variable domain (outside the CDR3, taken from reference TRBV11-2 and TRBJ2-2): EAGVAQSPRYKIIEKRQSVAFWCNPISGHATLYWYQQILGQGPKLLIQFQNNGVVDDSQLPKDRFSAERLKGVDSTLKIQPAKLEDSAVYLCASKKGTVGATGELFFGEGSRLTVL.

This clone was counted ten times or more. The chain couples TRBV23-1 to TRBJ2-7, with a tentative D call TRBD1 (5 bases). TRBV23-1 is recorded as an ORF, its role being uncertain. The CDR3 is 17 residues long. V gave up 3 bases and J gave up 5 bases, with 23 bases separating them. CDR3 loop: CASSHSGREALKDEQYF. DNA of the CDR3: TGCGCCAGCAGTCATTCAGGCAGGGAAGCTTTAAAGGACGAGCAGTACTTC.

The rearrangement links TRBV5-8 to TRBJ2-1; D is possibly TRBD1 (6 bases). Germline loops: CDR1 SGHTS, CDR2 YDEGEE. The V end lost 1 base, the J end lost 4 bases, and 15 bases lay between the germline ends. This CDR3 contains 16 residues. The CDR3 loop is CASSLNDRRIYNEQFF. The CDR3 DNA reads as TGTGCCAGCAGCTTGAACGACAGGAGGATTTACAATGAGCAGTTCTTC.

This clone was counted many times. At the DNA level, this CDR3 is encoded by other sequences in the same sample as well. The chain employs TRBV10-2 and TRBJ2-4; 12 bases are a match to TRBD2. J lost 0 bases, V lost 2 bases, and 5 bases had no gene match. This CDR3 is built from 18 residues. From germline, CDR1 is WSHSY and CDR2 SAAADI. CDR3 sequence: CASSERTSGDLAKNIQYF. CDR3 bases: TGCGCCAGCAGTGAGCGGACTAGCGGGGACCTAGCCAAAAACATTCAGTACTTC.

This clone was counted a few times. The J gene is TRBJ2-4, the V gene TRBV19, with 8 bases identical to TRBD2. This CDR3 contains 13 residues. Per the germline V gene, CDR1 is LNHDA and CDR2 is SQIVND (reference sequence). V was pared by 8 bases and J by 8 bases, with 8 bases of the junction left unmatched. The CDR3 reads CASSGLAADIQYF. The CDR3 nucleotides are TGTGCCAGTTCCGGACTAGCAGCGGACATTCAGTACTTC.

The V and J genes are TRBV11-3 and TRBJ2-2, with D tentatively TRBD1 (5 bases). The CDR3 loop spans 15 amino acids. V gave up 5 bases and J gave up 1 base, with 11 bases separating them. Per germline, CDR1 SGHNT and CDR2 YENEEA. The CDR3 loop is CASSRWTMNTGELFF. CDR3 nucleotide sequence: TGTGCCAGCAGCCGCTGGACAATGAACACCGGGGAGCTGTTTTTT.

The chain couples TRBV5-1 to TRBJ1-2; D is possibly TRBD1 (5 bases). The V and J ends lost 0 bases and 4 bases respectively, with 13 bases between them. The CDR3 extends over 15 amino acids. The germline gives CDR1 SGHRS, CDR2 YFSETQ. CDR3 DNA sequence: TGCGCCAGCAGCTTGGATGGGGCAGGTTCCTATGGCTACACCTTC. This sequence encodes CASSLDGAGSYGYTF.

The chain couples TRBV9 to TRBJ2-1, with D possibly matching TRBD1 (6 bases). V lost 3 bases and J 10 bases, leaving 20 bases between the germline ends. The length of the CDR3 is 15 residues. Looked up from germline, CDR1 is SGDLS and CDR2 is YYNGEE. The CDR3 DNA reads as TGTGCCAGCAGCGCAGACACAGGGTTTCCCCACGAGCAGTTCTTC. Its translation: CASSADTGFPHEQFF.